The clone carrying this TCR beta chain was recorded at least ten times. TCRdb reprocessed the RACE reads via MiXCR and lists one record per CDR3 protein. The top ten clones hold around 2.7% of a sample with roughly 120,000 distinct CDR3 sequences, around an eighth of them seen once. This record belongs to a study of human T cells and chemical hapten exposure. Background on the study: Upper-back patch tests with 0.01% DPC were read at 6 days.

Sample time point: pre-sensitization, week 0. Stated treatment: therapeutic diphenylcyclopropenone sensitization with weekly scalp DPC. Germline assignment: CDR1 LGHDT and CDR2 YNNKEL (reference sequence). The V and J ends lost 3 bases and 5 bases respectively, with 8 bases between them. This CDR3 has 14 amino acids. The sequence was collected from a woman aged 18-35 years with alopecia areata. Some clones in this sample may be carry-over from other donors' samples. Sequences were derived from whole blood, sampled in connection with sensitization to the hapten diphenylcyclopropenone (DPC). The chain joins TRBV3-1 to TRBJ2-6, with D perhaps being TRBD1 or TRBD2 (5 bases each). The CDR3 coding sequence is TGTGCCAGCAGCCAGGGACGGTGGGCCAACGTCCTGACTTTC. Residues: CASSQGRWANVLTF.